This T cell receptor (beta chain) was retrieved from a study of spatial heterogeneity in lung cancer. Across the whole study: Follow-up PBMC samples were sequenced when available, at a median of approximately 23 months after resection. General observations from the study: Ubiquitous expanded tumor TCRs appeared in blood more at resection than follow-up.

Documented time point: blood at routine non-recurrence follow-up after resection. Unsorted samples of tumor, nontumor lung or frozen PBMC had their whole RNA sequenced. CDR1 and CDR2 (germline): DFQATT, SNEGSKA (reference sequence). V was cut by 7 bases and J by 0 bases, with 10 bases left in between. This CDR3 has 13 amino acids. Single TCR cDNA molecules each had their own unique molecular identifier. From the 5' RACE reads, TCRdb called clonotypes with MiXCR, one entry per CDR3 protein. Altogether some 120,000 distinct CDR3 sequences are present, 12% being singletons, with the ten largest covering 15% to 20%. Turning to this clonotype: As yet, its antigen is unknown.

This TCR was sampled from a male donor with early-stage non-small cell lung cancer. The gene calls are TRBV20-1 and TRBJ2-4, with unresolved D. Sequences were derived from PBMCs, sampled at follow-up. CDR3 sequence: CSVYGVAKNIQYF. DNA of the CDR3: TGCAGTGTGTATGGAGTAGCCAAAAACATTCAGTACTTC.